Reported below is one T cell receptor beta chain. V was shortened by 1 base and J by 2 bases, with 9 bases between the two germline ends. This CDR3 spans 15 amino acids. Germline assignment: CDR1 SGHAT and CDR2 FQNNGV. These data originate in a study of T cell responses to AZD1222 COVID-19 vaccine. Profiling relied on immunoSEQ multiplex PCR, and the TCRdb table lists in-frame clones only, not all of them. The sample holds roughly 140,000 clones; around 88% are singletons and the top ten take roughly 3%. V and J are TRBV11-2 and TRBJ1-5, with D maybe TRBD1 (5 bases). This specimen was peripheral blood, taken on day 0 of AZD1222 vaccination. This clonotype was obtained from an adult in good health. The CDR3 sequence: CASSLGRGGNQPQHF. CDR3 DNA sequence: TGTGCCAGCAGCTTAGGGAGGGGCGGCAATCAGCCCCAGCATTTT.